Each of the 4 T cell receptor beta chains below was sequenced from the same sample in a study of shared clonotypes between healthy human individuals. Clones were read by immunoSEQ multiplex PCR, and TCRdb kept only the in-frame ones, dropping some. The profile covers more than 400,000 clones, with roughly 80% appearing a single time and approximately 12% taken by the ten largest. Sequences were obtained from PBMCs. Every receptor here comes from a woman aged 40 to 49 in good health. Some clones in this sample may be carry-over from other donors' samples.

J is TRBJ2-2 and V is TRBV5-1; a weak D match, TRBD2 (5 bases). Germline V CDR1 and CDR2: SGHRS, YFSETQ. With 0 bases removed from V and 8 bases from J, the gap between germline ends came to 11 bases. The CDR3 covers 14 residues. CDR3 nucleotides: TGCGCCAGCAGCTTGGAGAGGGTGACGGGGGAGCTGTTTTTT. Its protein is CASSLERVTGELFF.

This clone was counted a single time. This rearrangement joins TRBV9 to TRBJ2-7, with a possible D match to TRBD1 (5 bases). Trimming stripped 0 bases from V and 2 bases from J, with 9 bases between. The CDR3 length is 14 residues. Germline-derived CDR1 and CDR2 are SGDLS and YYNGEE. The CDR3 nucleotides are TGTGCCAGCAGCGTAGGGAAAGGGGCCTACGAGCAGTACTTC. Translating it yields CASSVGKGAYEQYF.

This clone has just a few counts. The CDR3 DNA reads as TGTGCCAGCAGTGAAGAAAGAGGGAGCGGGAGGGGGAACGAGCAGTACTTC. The encoded protein is CASSEERGSGRGNEQYF. The chain has TRBV6-1 and TRBJ2-7, with TRBD2 identical over 10 bases. The V gene end was trimmed by 1 base and the J gene end by 5 bases; junction bases not matched to a gene: 11. Germline CDR1 is MNHNS and CDR2 is SASEGT. This CDR3 has 17 amino acids.

V is TRBV11-2 and J is TRBJ2-7, with D unresolved. The germline CDR1 and CDR2 sequences are SGHAT and FQNNGV. With 1 base removed from V and 7 bases from J, the gap between germline ends came to 11 bases. This CDR3 has 13 amino acids. The chain's CDR3 is CASSLGTASEQYF. CDR3 bases: TGTGCCAGCAGCTTAGGGACGGCCAGTGAGCAGTACTTC.